The 20 T cell receptor beta chains listed next were all sequenced from one sample in a study of blood T cell repertoires in COVID-19. The protocol was immunoSEQ multiplex PCR, while the TCRdb copy is restricted to in-frame clones and leaves out a portion. The sample includes over 150,000 clones, around 84% of them seen just once. Sequencing used peripheral blood. These receptors were collected from an older man with acute or convalescent COVID-19.

The chain is built from TRBV5-1 and TRBJ2-5; no clear D gene. This CDR3 has 15 residues. V lost 2 bases and J lost 0, with 11 bases in between. Germline V gene sequence: CDR1 SGHRS, CDR2 YFSETQ. CDR3 nucleotides: TGCGCCAGCAGCTTTTTGGGCCTTCACCAAGAGACCCAGTACTTC. The encoded protein is CASSFLGLHQETQYF.

The chain combines TRBV6-5 with TRBJ2-5; 8 bases map to TRBD2. J was trimmed by 2 bases and V by 7 bases; bases with no gene match: 9. The CDR3 runs to 15 residues. CDR1 MNHEY and CDR2 SVGAGI come from the germline V gene. The CDR3 loop reads CASTYRGGQQETQYF. The CDR3 coding sequence is TGTGCCAGCACCTATCGGGGGGGGCAACAAGAGACCCAGTACTTC.

This rearrangement joins TRBV10-3 to TRBJ2-1; D is perhaps TRBD2 (5 bases). This CDR3 is 15 amino acids long. Per the germline V gene, CDR1 is ENHRY and CDR2 is SYGVKD. The ends were cut back, 6 bases at V and 4 bases at J, with 16 bases in the middle. This CDR3 reads CAIRRLSGRYNEQFF. For the CDR3, the DNA is TGTGCCATCAGGAGATTGAGTGGGAGATACAATGAGCAGTTCTTC.

This clone was seen a few times. The chain has TRBV5-1 and TRBJ2-1, with TRBD1 identical over 7 bases. The CDR3 length is 15 residues. Germline-derived CDR1 and CDR2 are SGHRS and YFSETQ. Trimming cost V 2 bases and J 7 bases; bases outside gene matches: 9. CDR3 sequence reads: CASSLRPGTANEQFF. The CDR3 region has the DNA TGCGCCAGCAGCTTACGCCCCGGGACAGCTAATGAGCAGTTCTTC.

This clone was recorded a few times. The chain uses TRBV6-5 and TRBJ2-2; 9 positions match TRBD1. Trimming removed 7 bases from V and 8 bases from J; junction bases left unmatched: 8. CDR3 length equals 14 residues. CDR1 is MNHEY and CDR2 is SVGAGI in the germline V gene. CDR3 nucleotide sequence: TGTGCCAGCAACAGGGACAGGGCCGCAGGGGAGCTGTTTTTT. The encoded protein is CASNRDRAAGELFF.

The J gene is TRBJ2-5, the V gene TRBV19, with 8 bases lining up with TRBD1. Germline V CDR1 and CDR2: LNHDA, SQIVND (reference sequence). The CDR3 is made up of 17 amino acids. With V trimmed by 3 bases and J by 5 bases, 14 bases remained unmatched. CDR3 amino acids: CASSIPRGQAGTETQYF. The CDR3 nucleotides read TGTGCCAGTAGTATTCCCAGGGGGCAGGCGGGCACCGAGACCCAGTACTTC.

The rearrangement joins TRBV2 to TRBJ1-1, with D unresolved. The germline V gene encodes CDR1 SNHLY and CDR2 FYNNEI. Trimming removed 7 bases at V and 1 base at J, with 10 bases between. CDR3 size: 13 residues. The chain's CDR3 is CASTSEQNTEAFF. CDR3 nucleotides: TGTGCCAGCACTTCTGAGCAGAACACTGAAGCTTTCTTT.

This chain links TRBV5-8 with TRBJ2-3; a possible D gene is TRBD1 (5 bases). Trimming shortened V by 4 bases and J by 2 bases, and 17 bases separated the two germline ends. This CDR3 has 16 amino acids. CDR1 and CDR2 from the germline V gene are SGHTS and YDEGEE. CDR3 sequence: CASSKRQKTSTDTQYF. The DNA of the CDR3 is TGTGCCAGCAGCAAAAGACAGAAGACCTCCACAGATACGCAGTATTTT.

This clone was seen a few times. This sequence joins TRBV18 and TRBJ1-4, with 10 positions matching TRBD1. V dropped 1 base and J dropped 5; count of bases not matched to a gene: 7. The CDR3 extends over 17 amino acids. Germline-derived CDR1 and CDR2 are KGHSH and LQKENI. In nucleotides, the CDR3 is TGTGCCAGCTCACCACTTCTCGCGGGACAGGGGAATGAAAAACTGTTTTTT. Amino acids: CASSPLLAGQGNEKLFF.

DNA for the CDR3: TGTGCCAGCACCCCGGATCCCCCAGGGGATGAAAAACTGTTTTTT. Encoded protein: CASTPDPPGDEKLFF. The chain recombines TRBV7-9 with TRBJ1-4, with D possibly TRBD1 on 6 matching bases. The CDR3 length is 15 residues. Germline CDR1 reads SEHNR; CDR2 reads FQNEAQ (reference sequence). V lost 7 bases and J 6 bases, leaving 18 bases between the germline ends. Together with reference TRBV7-9 and TRBJ1-4, the CDR3 gives the full variable domain: DTGVSQNPRHKITKRGQNVTFRCDPISEHNRLYWYRQTLGQGPEFLTYFQNEAQLEKSRLLSDRFSAERPKGSFSTLEIQRTEQGDSAMYLCASTPDPPGDEKLFFGSGTQLSVL.

The CDR3 sequence: CASSYRGDDTEAFF. CDR3 DNA sequence: TGTGCCAGCAGTTACCGCGGGGATGACACTGAAGCTTTCTTT. The rearrangement joins TRBV6-2 or TRBV6-3 to TRBJ1-1; D is unresolved. CDR3 size: 14 residues. The germline gives CDR1 MNHEY, CDR2 SVGEGT. V was shortened by 2 bases and J by 3 bases, with 10 bases between the two germline ends.

This rearrangement joins TRBV6-5 to TRBJ2-5, with D possibly TRBD1 on 6 matching bases. Germline values: CDR1 MNHEY, CDR2 SVGAGI. The V and J ends lost 6 bases and 1 base respectively, with 9 bases between them. The CDR3 contains 13 residues. CDR3 bases: TGTGCCAGCAGCAGGACAGTCCAAGAGACCCAGTACTTC. Its translation: CASSRTVQETQYF.

The genes are TRBV11-3 and TRBJ2-5, with TRBD2 identical over 7 bases. The CDR3 is made up of 16 amino acids. The germline V gene has CDR1 SGHNT and CDR2 YENEEA. With 4 bases clipped from V and 2 bases from J, the junction kept 10 bases outside the gene matches. Here the CDR3 reads CASSSTTGGWQETQYF. As DNA, the CDR3 is TGTGCCAGCAGCTCGACGACGGGGGGTTGGCAAGAGACCCAGTACTTC.

This chain connects TRBV11-3 to TRBJ2-2, with D maybe TRBD1 (6 bases). Germline V gives CDR1 SGHNT, CDR2 YENEEA. The V end was cut by 7 bases, the J end by 1 base, with 10 bases between. The CDR3 covers 14 residues. CDR3 in amino acids: CASTLGGNTGELFF. CDR3 in DNA: TGTGCCAGCACACTAGGGGGGAACACCGGGGAGCTGTTTTTT.

This clone was counted many times. The rearrangement joins TRBV15 to TRBJ1-3, with 9 bases identical to TRBD1. The CDR3 spans 17 residues. Looked up from germline, CDR1 is LNHNV and CDR2 is YYDKDF (reference sequence). Trimming removed 4 bases from V and 0 bases from J; junction bases left unmatched: 7. In DNA form, the CDR3 reads TGTGCCACCAGCACGTTGGGGACAGGGAGCTCTGGAAACACCATATATTTT. As protein: CATSTLGTGSSGNTIYF.

This clone was observed once. The rearrangement joins TRBV12-3 or TRBV12-4 to TRBJ2-2, with D possibly TRBD1 on 6 matching bases. There are 12 residues in the CDR3. V was clipped by 11 bases and J by 1 base, with 8 bases between them. The CDR3 nucleotides are TGTGCCTTCAGGGGGAACACCGGGGAGCTGTTTTTT. Amino acids: CAFRGNTGELFF.

The V and J genes are TRBV5-8 and TRBJ2-7; D gene ambiguous. Germline V gives CDR1 SGHTS, CDR2 YDEGEE. Trimming removed 2 bases at V and 5 bases at J, with 5 bases between. CDR3 size: 11 residues. The CDR3 nucleotides are TGTGCCAGCAGCTTTTTCAACGAGCAGTACTTC. Protein sequence: CASSFFNEQYF.

The genes are TRBV7-2 and TRBJ2-3; no clear D. CDR3 length: 14 residues. Germline lookup yields CDR1 SGHTA and CDR2 FQGNSA. V shed 3 bases and J shed 0 bases, with 7 bases lying between them. CDR3 sequence: CASSFLSSTDTQYF. The CDR3 coding sequence is TGTGCCAGCAGCTTTCTGTCTAGCACAGATACGCAGTATTTT.

The chain combines TRBV13 with TRBJ2-4, with a tentative D call TRBD2 (6 bases). The CDR3 is 14 residues long. The V end lost 4 bases, the J end lost 4 bases, and 11 bases lay between the germline ends. Germline CDR1 reads PRHDT; CDR2 reads FYEKMQ (reference sequence). The CDR3 spells CASSYYRGKNIQYF. The CDR3, as DNA: TGTGCCAGCAGCTACTACCGGGGGAAAAACATTCAGTACTTC.

The rearrangement links TRBV19 to TRBJ2-1, with TRBD1 identical over 9 bases. Losses at the gene ends were 4 bases for V and 4 bases for J; bases not matched to a gene: 5. Germline loops: CDR1 LNHDA, CDR2 SQIVND (reference sequence). This CDR3 has 15 residues. The CDR3 DNA is TGTGCCAGTAGTAGGACAGGGGAACAGTACAATGAGCAGTTCTTC. This gives the protein CASSRTGEQYNEQFF.